What follows are 32 T cell receptor beta chains derived from one specimen sequenced in a study of T cell repertoires in cytomegalovirus infection. TCRdb re-derived calls from the reads in MiXCR, one entry per CDR3 protein. The top ten hold roughly 25% of the sample, which has roughly 500,000 distinct CDR3 sequences, about 15% seen once. Input material: CD8+ T cells from PBMCs. The source of these receptors is a human donor in good health (CMV status not recorded). Some clones in this sample may be carry-over from other donors' samples.

This clonotype showed up many times. The rearrangement uses TRBV2 and TRBJ2-2, with D uncertain. CDR1 is SNHLY, CDR2 FYNNEI, per germline. CDR3 length equals 10 residues. Trimming removed 10 bases at V and 4 bases at J, with 4 bases between. CDR3 region: CATFTGELFF. DNA of the CDR3: TGTGCCACCTTCACCGGGGAGCTGTTTTTT.

This clonotype was counted ten times or more. An end of the junction differs from the germline gene, which may be a read error. The chain links TRBV7-7 to TRBJ2-1; maybe TRBD1 (11 bases). The CDR3 extends over 15 amino acids. Germline V gives CDR1 SSHAT, CDR2 FNYEAQ (reference sequence). The CDR3 spells CASSGGDRGFNEQFF. In nucleotides, the CDR3 is TGTGCTAGCAGCGGGGGGGACAGGGGGTTCAATGAGCAGTTCTTC.

At least ten counts were recorded for this clonotype. This chain uses TRBV7-9 with TRBJ2-1, with D perhaps matching TRBD2 (5 bases). CDR1 is SEHNR and CDR2 is FQNEAQ in the germline V gene (reference sequence). The V end was cut by 2 bases, the J end by 12 bases, with 14 bases between. The CDR3 runs 13 residues. The CDR3 sequence is CASSLKTIGGQFF. The CDR3 bases are TGTGCCAGCAGCTTAAAGACCATAGGAGGGCAGTTCTTC.

The sample holds many counts of this clonotype. The chain is built from TRBV11-2 and TRBJ1-1; D is ambiguous. Germline V CDR1 and CDR2: SGHAT, FQNNGV. The CDR3 runs 13 residues. Trimming left V 2 bases short and J 3 bases short, with 7 bases between. CDR3 DNA sequence: TGTGCCAGCAGCTTATGGAGGGACACTGAAGCTTTCTTT. Its protein product is CASSLWRDTEAFF.

A few counts support this clonotype. The CDR3 DNA reads TGTGCCAGCAAGCCGGGACTAGTGACAGATACGCAGTATTTT. Translation gives CASKPGLVTDTQYF. The chain couples TRBV27 to TRBJ2-3, with TRBD2 matching over 8 bases. The germline gives CDR1 MNHEY, CDR2 SMNVEV (reference sequence). The V gene end was trimmed by 7 bases and the J gene end by 3 bases; junction bases not matched to a gene: 6. This CDR3 contains 14 residues.

This clonotype was detected many times. For the CDR3, the DNA is TGTGCCAGCAGCTTAGGACAGGGAAACACCGGGGAGCTGTTTTTT. Amino acids: CASSLGQGNTGELFF. The J gene is TRBJ2-2, the V gene TRBV27, with 8 nucleotides matching TRBD1. Trimming removed 6 bases from V and 2 bases from J; junction bases left unmatched: 5. Germline lookup yields CDR1 MNHEY and CDR2 SMNVEV (reference sequence). The CDR3 covers 15 residues.

Only a few counts were recorded for this clonotype. This chain links TRBV27 with TRBJ2-7; D unresolved. Germline assignment: CDR1 MNHEY and CDR2 SMNVEV (reference sequence). This CDR3 comprises 13 residues. V was clipped by 6 bases and J by 5 bases, with 14 bases between them. The CDR3 loop is CASSPQGSHEQYF. The DNA for the CDR3 is TGTGCCAGCAGCCCACAAGGGTCCCACGAGCAGTACTTC.

This clonotype occurred a few times. The chain carries TRBV27 and TRBJ2-7, with D maybe TRBD1 (5 bases). V shed 5 bases and J shed 3 bases, with 14 bases lying between them. Germline V lookup: CDR1 MNHEY, CDR2 SMNVEV (reference sequence). The CDR3 length is 14 residues. DNA of the CDR3: TGTGCCAGCAGTCCAGGGTTGTTCCACTACGAGCAGTACTTC. Translated, it gives CASSPGLFHYEQYF.

This clonotype has a handful of counts. CDR3 protein: CSVVAGHLNTEAFF. The DNA for the CDR3 is TGCAGCGTTGTGGCGGGACACCTGAACACTGAAGCTTTCTTT. This chain uses TRBV29-1 with TRBJ1-1, with D possibly being TRBD1 (6 bases). Trimming took 4 bases from V and 0 from J, leaving 12 bases between them. The V gene's germline CDR1 is SQVTM and CDR2 ANQGSEA. The CDR3 spans 14 residues.

The chain links TRBV12-5 to TRBJ1-5, with 7 bases lining up with TRBD1. V gave up 3 bases and J gave up 6 bases; unmatched junction bases: 8. The length of the CDR3 is 15 residues. Germline CDR1 reads LGHNT; CDR2 reads FRNRAP. The CDR3 loop reads CASGFTGEKVQPQHF. CDR3 bases: TGTGCTAGTGGTTTCACAGGGGAGAAGGTTCAGCCCCAGCATTTT.

Notes on this clonotype: This could be a read error, since a much larger clone is one nucleotide away. The rearrangement links TRBV7-3 to TRBJ2-1; TRBD2 agrees at 10 bases. CDR1 is SGHTA and CDR2 is FQGTGA in the germline V gene. CDR3 length: 18 residues. CDR3 bases: TGTGCCAGGAGCTCGGGATGGGGGCTAGCGGGAGAGAAGAATGAGCAGTTCTTC. Protein product: CARSSGWGLAGEKNEQFF.

The V call is TRBV19, the J call TRBJ2-5; D gene unclear. Germline CDR1 reads LNHDA; CDR2 reads SQIVND (reference sequence). The CDR3 is made up of 14 amino acids. Deletions cut 1 base from V and 2 bases from J, with 8 bases between. CDR3 sequence: CASSIGTGQETQYF. CDR3 in DNA: TGTGCCAGTAGTATAGGAACGGGTCAAGAGACCCAGTACTTC.

This clonotype was seen repeatedly, ten times or more. V and J are TRBV11-2 and TRBJ1-2, with D unresolved. Trimming took off 1 base at V and 5 bases at J, with 8 bases between the two ends. CDR1 is SGHAT, CDR2 FQNNGV, per germline. The CDR3 covers 13 residues. CDR3 sequence: CASSLGRKYGYTF. Written as DNA, the CDR3 is TGTGCCAGCAGCTTAGGGCGGAAGTATGGCTACACCTTC.

A remark on this clonotype: A much larger clonotype is one base distant, so this may be a read error. It is likely a read error, because the conserved phenylalanine at the end of the CDR3 is missing. The V gene is TRBV27, the J gene TRBJ2-7; no firm D call. Germline V gene lookup returns CDR1 MNHEY and CDR2 SMNVEV (reference sequence). Trimming cost V 0 bases and J 4 bases, with 7 bases left between them. The CDR3 spans 13 residues. The CDR3 DNA is TGTGCCAGCAGTTTATCTCACCTTTACGAGCAGTACTTA. Translated: CASSLSHLYEQYL.

This clonotype was detected ten times or more. V usage is TRBV7-3 and J usage is TRBJ2-5; 13 bases agree with TRBD2. Unmatched junction bases numbered 3, after V lost 3 bases and J lost 2 bases. Germline CDR1 reads SGHTA; CDR2 reads FQGTGA. CDR3 length: 16 amino acids. This CDR3 reads CASSFRLAGGQETQYF. CDR3 nucleotide sequence: TGTGCCAGCAGCTTTCGACTAGCGGGGGGACAAGAGACCCAGTACTTC.

This clonotype was picked up many times. V gene TRBV7-3 combines with J gene TRBJ2-5; D not certain. The CDR3 covers 12 residues. Per germline, CDR1 SGHTA and CDR2 FQGTGA. V lost 4 bases to trimming and J lost 5 bases, with 8 bases between them. CDR3 loop: CASSSLGETQYF. CDR3 DNA sequence: TGTGCCAGCAGCTCGCTTGGGGAGACCCAGTACTTC.

This clonotype was observed many times. The chain recombines TRBV6-6 with TRBJ1-2; D not certain. The germline CDR1 and CDR2 sequences are MNHNY and SVGAGI (reference sequence). Trimming took 2 bases from V and 4 from J, leaving 11 bases between them. CDR3 length: 14 residues. The CDR3 sequence is CASSYDGPSYGYTF. The DNA of the CDR3 is TGTGCCAGCAGTTACGACGGACCCTCCTATGGCTACACCTTC.

Ten or more counts support this clonotype. The chain recombines TRBV12-3 or TRBV12-4 with TRBJ2-7; D assignment may be TRBD1 or TRBD2 (5 bases each). The CDR3 consists of 14 residues. The germline V and J ends were trimmed by 5 bases and 2 bases, with 13 bases remaining between them. The CDR3 bases are TGTGCCAGCAGTCCGCAGGGACCGGCCTACGAGCAGTACTTC. It is translated as CASSPQGPAYEQYF.

This chain links TRBV2 with TRBJ2-6, with a weak D call TRBD1 (5 bases). CDR1 and CDR2 (germline): SNHLY, FYNNEI. CDR3 length: 10 residues. V was clipped by 6 bases and J by 15 bases, with 9 bases between them. For the CDR3, the DNA is TGTGCCAGCAGGCTGCAGGGCCTGACTTTC. Translated, it gives CASRLQGLTF.

There are many counts of this clonotype. The rearrangement joins TRBV7-6 to TRBJ1-1; D gene ambiguous. This CDR3 is 12 amino acids long. Trimming shortened V by 5 bases and J by 2 bases, and 6 bases separated the two germline ends. Germline assignment: CDR1 SGHVS and CDR2 FNYEAQ. The CDR3, as DNA: TGTGCCAGCAGCGCCGAAAACACTGAAGCTTTCTTT. This encodes CASSAENTEAFF.

The chain uses TRBV20-1 and TRBJ2-1; either TRBD1 or TRBD2 may supply D (5 bases each). The V gene lost 6 bases and the J gene lost 0 bases, with 12 bases spanning the gap. The germline CDR1 and CDR2 sequences are DFQATT and SNEGSKA (reference sequence). The CDR3 extends over 14 amino acids. The CDR3 reads CSAGVGLSYNEQFF. CDR3 coding DNA: TGCAGTGCGGGGGTAGGGCTCTCCTACAATGAGCAGTTCTTC.

This clonotype was counted at least ten times. A read error may produce the germline difference seen at one junction end. The J gene is TRBJ2-7, the V gene TRBV7-2; TRBD1 is a possible D gene (5 bases). In germline, CDR1 is SGHTA, CDR2 FQGNSA. The CDR3 spans 13 residues. The chain's CDR3 is CASSHISLGPENF. The DNA for the CDR3 is TGTGCCAGCAGCCATATCTCCCTGGGGCCAGAGAACTTC.

J is TRBJ2-2 and V is TRBV10-3, with TRBD2 matching 7 bases. Germline V CDR1 and CDR2: ENHRY, SYGVKD. This CDR3 has 15 residues. This chain's CDR3 is CVSTGTTKNTGELFF. CDR3 coding DNA: TGTGTCTCAACCGGGACTACCAAAAACACCGGGGAGCTGTTTTTT.

The V gene is TRBV2, the J gene TRBJ1-1, with D possibly matching TRBD1 (5 bases). The CDR3 runs 15 residues. Germline V gives CDR1 SNHLY, CDR2 FYNNEI. Between the trimmed V and J ends, which lost 3 bases and 2 bases, there was a span of 13 bases. As DNA, the CDR3 is TGTGCCAGCAGTGATATAGGGGATTTAAACACTGAAGCTTTCTTT. Its protein product is CASSDIGDLNTEAFF.

The chain uses TRBV15 and TRBJ2-7; D possibly corresponds to TRBD1 (6 bases). The germline V and J ends were trimmed by 2 bases and 2 bases, with 19 bases remaining between them. Per the germline V gene, CDR1 is LNHNV and CDR2 is YYDKDF (reference sequence). This CDR3 region has 17 residues. CDR3 nucleotide sequence: TGTGCCACCAGCAGACTGCAGGGGCTCTCGGCAACCTACGAGCAGTACTTC. Translated: CATSRLQGLSATYEQYF.

This clonotype was found many times. V and J are TRBV10-3 and TRBJ2-7, with 8 bases lining up with TRBD2. J lost 3 bases, V lost 0 bases, and 7 bases had no gene match. CDR1 and CDR2 from the germline V gene are ENHRY and SYGVKD. The CDR3 runs to 16 residues. Here the CDR3 reads CAISESGSGSGYEQYF. CDR3 in DNA: TGTGCCATCAGTGAGTCGGGGAGCGGGAGCGGCTACGAGCAGTACTTC.

This clonotype occurred many times. J is TRBJ1-5 and V is TRBV19; D possibly corresponds to TRBD1 (5 bases). V lost 5 bases and J lost 5, with 13 bases in between. The CDR3 totals 14 residues. Germline V gives CDR1 LNHDA, CDR2 SQIVND (reference sequence). The CDR3 loop is CASSWTVGHQPQHF. CDR3 sequence (DNA): TGTGCCAGTAGTTGGACGGTGGGGCATCAGCCCCAGCATTTT.

This clonotype came up many times. The genes are TRBV7-6 and TRBJ2-1; weak D call: TRBD1 (5 bases). V was trimmed by 2 bases and J by 5 bases, leaving 31 bases between them. Germline V lookup: CDR1 SGHVS, CDR2 FNYEAQ. The CDR3 has 21 residues. CDR3 loop: CASSLTGQGIVEGQYNNEQFF. The CDR3 DNA is TGTGCCAGCAGCTTAACCGGCCAGGGAATAGTGGAAGGTCAATATAACAATGAGCAGTTCTTC.

This clonotype was recorded many times. This chain connects TRBV10-3 to TRBJ2-7; 9 nucleotides align to TRBD2. The V gene's germline CDR1 is ENHRY and CDR2 SYGVKD. V shed 9 bases and J 4 bases; nucleotides not matched to a gene: 10. This CDR3 has 14 amino acids. As DNA, the CDR3 is TGTGCCATACAGACTAGCGGTACGCCTTACGAGCAGTACTTC. This codes for CAIQTSGTPYEQYF.

The genes are TRBV7-6 and TRBJ2-7, with 8 bases matching TRBD2. V lost 5 bases, J lost 6 bases, and 12 bases stayed unmatched. Germline V gene lookup returns CDR1 SGHVS and CDR2 FNYEAQ. This CDR3 comprises 15 residues. The CDR3 DNA sequence: TGTGCCAGCAGCCCGGGACTAGGGGGATGGACCGAGCAGTACTTC. Amino acid sequence: CASSPGLGGWTEQYF.

The rearrangement uses TRBV7-9 and TRBJ1-6; 9 nucleotides align to TRBD1. V shed 5 bases and J 13 bases; nucleotides not matched to a gene: 9. The CDR3 is 14 amino acids. Germline V gene sequence: CDR1 SEHNR, CDR2 FQNEAQ (reference sequence). This chain's CDR3 is CASSIGTGLPPLHF. The CDR3 DNA reads as TGTGCCAGCAGCATAGGGACAGGGCTCCCGCCCCTCCACTTT. The full variable domain, with the rest looked up from reference TRBV7-9 and TRBJ1-6, is DTGVSQNPRHKITKRGQNVTFRCDPISEHNRLYWYRQTLGQGPEFLTYFQNEAQLEKSRLLSDRFSAERPKGSFSTLEIQRTEQGDSAMYLCASSIGTGLPPLHFGNGTRLTVT.

This clonotype was found a few times. J is TRBJ2-1 and V is TRBV27; D gene uncertain. Germline V lookup: CDR1 MNHEY, CDR2 SMNVEV (reference sequence). V lost 4 bases, J lost 0 bases, and 7 bases lay in between. The CDR3 runs 14 residues. CDR3 nucleotide sequence: TGTGCCAGCAGTTCGCAGAACTCCTACAATGAGCAGTTCTTC. Amino acid sequence: CASSSQNSYNEQFF.